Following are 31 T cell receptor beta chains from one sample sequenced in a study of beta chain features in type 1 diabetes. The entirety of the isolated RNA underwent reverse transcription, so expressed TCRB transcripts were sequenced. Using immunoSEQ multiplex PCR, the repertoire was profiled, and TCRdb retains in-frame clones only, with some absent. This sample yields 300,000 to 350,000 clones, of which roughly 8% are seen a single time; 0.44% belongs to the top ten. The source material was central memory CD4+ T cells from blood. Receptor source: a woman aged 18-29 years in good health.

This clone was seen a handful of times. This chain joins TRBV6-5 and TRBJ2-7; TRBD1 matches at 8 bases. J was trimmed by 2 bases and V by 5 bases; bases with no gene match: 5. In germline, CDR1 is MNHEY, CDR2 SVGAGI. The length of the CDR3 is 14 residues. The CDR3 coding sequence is TGTGCCAGCAGTCGCGGGACAGGTCCCTACGAGCAGTACTTC. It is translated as CASSRGTGPYEQYF.

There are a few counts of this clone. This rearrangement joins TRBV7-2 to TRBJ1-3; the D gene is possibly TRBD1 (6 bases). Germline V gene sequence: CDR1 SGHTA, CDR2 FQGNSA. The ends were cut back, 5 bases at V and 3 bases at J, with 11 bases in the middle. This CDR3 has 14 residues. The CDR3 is CASSRPGVGNTIYF. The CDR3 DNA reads TGTGCCAGCAGCCGTCCAGGGGTTGGAAACACCATATATTTT.

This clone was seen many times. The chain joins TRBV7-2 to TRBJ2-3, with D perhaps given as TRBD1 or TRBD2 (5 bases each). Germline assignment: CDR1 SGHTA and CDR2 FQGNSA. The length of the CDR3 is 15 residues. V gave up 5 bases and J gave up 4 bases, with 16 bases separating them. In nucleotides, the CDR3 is TGTGCCAGCAGCCGGGAAAGGGGTGGTGCAGATACGCAGTATTTT. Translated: CASSRERGGADTQYF.

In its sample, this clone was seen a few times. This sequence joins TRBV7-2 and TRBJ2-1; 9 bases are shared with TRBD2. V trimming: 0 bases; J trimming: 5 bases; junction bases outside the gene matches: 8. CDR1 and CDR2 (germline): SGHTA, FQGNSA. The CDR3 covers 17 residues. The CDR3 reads CASSLAGGRAQNNEQFF. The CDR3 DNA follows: TGTGCCAGCAGCTTAGCTGGCGGGAGGGCACAAAACAATGAGCAGTTCTTC.

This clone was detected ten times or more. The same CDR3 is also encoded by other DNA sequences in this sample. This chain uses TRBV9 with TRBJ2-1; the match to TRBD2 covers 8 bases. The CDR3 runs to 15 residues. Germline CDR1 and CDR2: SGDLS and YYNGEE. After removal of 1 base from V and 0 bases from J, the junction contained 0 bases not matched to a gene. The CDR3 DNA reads TGTGCCAGCAGCGTAAGCGGGAGCTCCTACAATGAGCAGTTCTTC. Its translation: CASSVSGSSYNEQFF.

The CDR3 region has the DNA TGTGCCAGCAGCTTATTCGGATATCGGGATACCGAGACCCAGTACTTC. Translation gives CASSLFGYRDTETQYF. The chain links TRBV7-2 to TRBJ2-5; D possibly corresponds to TRBD2 (5 bases). The V gene lost 2 bases and the J gene lost 5 bases, with 18 bases spanning the gap. The germline CDR1 and CDR2 sequences are SGHTA and FQGNSA. The CDR3 has 16 residues.

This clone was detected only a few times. The chain's CDR3 is CASSSWTSARITDTQYF. CDR3 coding DNA: TGTGCCAGCAGCTCATGGACTAGCGCAAGAATCACAGATACGCAGTATTTT. This chain joins TRBV11-2 and TRBJ2-3, with TRBD2 matching 9 bases. J lost 2 bases, V lost 4 bases, and 10 bases had no gene match. Germline CDR1 and CDR2: SGHAT and FQNNGV. The CDR3 totals 17 residues.

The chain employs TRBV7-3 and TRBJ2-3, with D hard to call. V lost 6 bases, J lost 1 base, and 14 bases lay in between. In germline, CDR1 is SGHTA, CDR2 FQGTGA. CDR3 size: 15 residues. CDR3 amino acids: CASSVGDSGTDTQYF. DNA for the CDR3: TGTGCCAGCAGTGTTGGCGATTCAGGCACAGATACGCAGTATTTT.

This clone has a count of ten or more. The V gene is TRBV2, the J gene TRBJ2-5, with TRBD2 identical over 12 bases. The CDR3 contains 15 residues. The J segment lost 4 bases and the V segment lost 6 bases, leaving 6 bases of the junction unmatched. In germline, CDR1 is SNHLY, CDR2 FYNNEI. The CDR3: CASSLAGGHRETQYF. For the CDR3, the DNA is TGTGCCAGCAGCCTAGCGGGAGGGCACCGAGAGACCCAGTACTTC.

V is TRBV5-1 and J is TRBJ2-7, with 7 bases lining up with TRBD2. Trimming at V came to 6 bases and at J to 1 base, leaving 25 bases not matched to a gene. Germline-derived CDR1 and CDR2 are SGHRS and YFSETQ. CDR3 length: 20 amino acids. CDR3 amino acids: CASKNEGGIRTKTDSYEQYF. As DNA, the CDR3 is TGCGCCAGCAAAAACGAGGGAGGGATCCGAACTAAGACTGATTCCTACGAGCAGTACTTC.

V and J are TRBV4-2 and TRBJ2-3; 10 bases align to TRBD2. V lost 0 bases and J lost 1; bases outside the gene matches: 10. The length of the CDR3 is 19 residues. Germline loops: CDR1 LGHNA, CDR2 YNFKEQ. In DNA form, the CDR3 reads TGTGCCAGCAGCCAAGAAAGCACTAGCGGGACCTCTCGCACAGATACGCAGTATTTT. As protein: CASSQESTSGTSRTDTQYF.

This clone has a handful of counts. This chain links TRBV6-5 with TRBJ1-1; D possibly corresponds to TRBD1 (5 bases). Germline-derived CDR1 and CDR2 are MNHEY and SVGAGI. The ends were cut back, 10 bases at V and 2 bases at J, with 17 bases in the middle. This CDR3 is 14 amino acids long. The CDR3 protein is CAIRFSTVNTEAFF. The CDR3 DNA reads TGTGCCATCAGATTCTCGACAGTAAACACTGAAGCTTTCTTT.

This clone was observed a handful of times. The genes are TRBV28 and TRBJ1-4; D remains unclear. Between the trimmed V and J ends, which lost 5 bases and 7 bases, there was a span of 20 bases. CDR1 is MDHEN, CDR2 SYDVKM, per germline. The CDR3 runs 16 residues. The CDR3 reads CASSTQGRSRSEKLFF. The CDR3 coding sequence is TGTGCCAGCAGTACGCAAGGACGTTCCAGAAGTGAAAAACTGTTTTTT.

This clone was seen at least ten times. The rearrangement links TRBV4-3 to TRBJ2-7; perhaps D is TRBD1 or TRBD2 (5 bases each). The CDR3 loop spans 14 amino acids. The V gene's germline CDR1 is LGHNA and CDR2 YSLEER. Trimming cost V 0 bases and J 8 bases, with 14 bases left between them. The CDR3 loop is CASSQERGGWKQYF. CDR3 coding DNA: TGCGCCAGCAGCCAAGAAAGGGGCGGGTGGAAGCAGTACTTC.

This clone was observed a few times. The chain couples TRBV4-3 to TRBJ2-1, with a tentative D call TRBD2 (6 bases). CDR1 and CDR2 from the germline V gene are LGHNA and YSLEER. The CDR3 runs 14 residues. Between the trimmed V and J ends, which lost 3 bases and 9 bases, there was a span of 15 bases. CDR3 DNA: TGCGCCAGCAGCCACGGACTATTGACGGGTGAGCAGTTCTTC. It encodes CASSHGLLTGEQFF.

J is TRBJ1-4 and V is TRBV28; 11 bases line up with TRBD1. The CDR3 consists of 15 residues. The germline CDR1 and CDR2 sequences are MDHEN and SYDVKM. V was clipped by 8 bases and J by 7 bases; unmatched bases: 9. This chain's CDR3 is CASSFGGTGGEKLFF. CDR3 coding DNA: TGTGCCAGCTCCTTCGGGGGGACAGGGGGTGAAAAACTGTTTTTT.

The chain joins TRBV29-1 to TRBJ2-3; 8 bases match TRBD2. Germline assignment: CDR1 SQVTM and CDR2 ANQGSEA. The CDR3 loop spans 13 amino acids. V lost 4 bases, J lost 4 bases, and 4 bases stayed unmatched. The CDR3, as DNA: TGCAGCGTTGGAACTAGCGGCGCAGATACGCAGTATTTT. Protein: CSVGTSGADTQYF.

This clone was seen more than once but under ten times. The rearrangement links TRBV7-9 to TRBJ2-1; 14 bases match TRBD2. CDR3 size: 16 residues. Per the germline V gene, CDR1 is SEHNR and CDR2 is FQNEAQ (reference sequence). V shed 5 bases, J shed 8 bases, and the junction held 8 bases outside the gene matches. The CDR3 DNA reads TGTGCCAGCAGCGCGCGGACTAGCGGGAGGTCCGATGAGCAGTTCTTC. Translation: CASSARTSGRSDEQFF.

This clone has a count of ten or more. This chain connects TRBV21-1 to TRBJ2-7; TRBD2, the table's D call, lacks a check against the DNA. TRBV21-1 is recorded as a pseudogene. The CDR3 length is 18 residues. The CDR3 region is CASSKPGLAGGLLCEQYF. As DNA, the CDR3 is TGTGCCAGCAGCAAACCGGGACTAGCGGGAGGGTTGCTCTGCGAGCAGTACTTC.

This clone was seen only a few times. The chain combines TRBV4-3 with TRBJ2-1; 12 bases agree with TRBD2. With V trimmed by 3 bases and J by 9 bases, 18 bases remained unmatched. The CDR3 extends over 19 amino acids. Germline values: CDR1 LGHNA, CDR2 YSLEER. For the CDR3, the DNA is TGCGCCAGCAGCCAGGCCGCTAGCGGGAGGGCCTCGATAACAACTGAGCAGTTCTTC. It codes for CASSQAASGRASITTEQFF.

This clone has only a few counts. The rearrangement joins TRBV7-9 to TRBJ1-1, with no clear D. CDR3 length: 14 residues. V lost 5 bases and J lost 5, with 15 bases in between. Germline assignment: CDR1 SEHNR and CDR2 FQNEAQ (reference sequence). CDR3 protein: CASSPHRRTTEAFF. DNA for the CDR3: TGTGCCAGCAGCCCTCACCGACGAACAACTGAAGCTTTCTTT. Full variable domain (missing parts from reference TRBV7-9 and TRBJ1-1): DTGVSQNPRHKITKRGQNVTFRCDPISEHNRLYWYRQTLGQGPEFLTYFQNEAQLEKSRLLSDRFSAERPKGSFSTLEIQRTEQGDSAMYLCASSPHRRTTEAFFGQGTRLTVV.

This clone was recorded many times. This CDR3 is CASSPLGDTQYF. Here the CDR3 DNA reads TGTGCCAGCAGTCCACTAGGTGATACGCAGTATTTT. The rearrangement links TRBV27 to TRBJ2-3, with a tentative D call TRBD2 (5 bases). This CDR3 spans 12 amino acids. V shed 5 bases and J shed 6 bases, with 9 bases lying between them. CDR1 and CDR2 (germline): MNHEY, SMNVEV (reference sequence).

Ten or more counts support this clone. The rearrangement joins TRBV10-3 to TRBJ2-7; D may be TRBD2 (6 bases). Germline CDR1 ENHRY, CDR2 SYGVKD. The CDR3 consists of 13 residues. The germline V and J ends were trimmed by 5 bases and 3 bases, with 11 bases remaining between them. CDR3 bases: TGTGCCATCAGTACGGAGGGCGGCTACGAGCAGTACTTC. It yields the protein CAISTEGGYEQYF.

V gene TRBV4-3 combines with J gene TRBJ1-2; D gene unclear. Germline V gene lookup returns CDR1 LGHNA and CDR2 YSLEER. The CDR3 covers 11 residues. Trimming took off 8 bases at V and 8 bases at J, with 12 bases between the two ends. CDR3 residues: CASPRGRGYTF. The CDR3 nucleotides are TGCGCCAGCCCCCGGGGTCGCGGCTACACCTTC.

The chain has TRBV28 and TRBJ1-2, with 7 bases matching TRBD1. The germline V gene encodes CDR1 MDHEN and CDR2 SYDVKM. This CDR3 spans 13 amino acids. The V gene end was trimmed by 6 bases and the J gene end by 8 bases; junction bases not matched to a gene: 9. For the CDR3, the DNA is TGTGCCAGCAGGGGCGACAGGGTTGGCGGCTACACCTTC. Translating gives CASRGDRVGGYTF.

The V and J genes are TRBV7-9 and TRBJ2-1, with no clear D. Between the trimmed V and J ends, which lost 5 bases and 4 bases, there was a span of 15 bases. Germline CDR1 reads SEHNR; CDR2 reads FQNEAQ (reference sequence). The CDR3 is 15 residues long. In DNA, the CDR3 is TGTGCCAGCAGCCGCACCACGTCAACGTACAATGAGCAGTTCTTC. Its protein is CASSRTTSTYNEQFF.

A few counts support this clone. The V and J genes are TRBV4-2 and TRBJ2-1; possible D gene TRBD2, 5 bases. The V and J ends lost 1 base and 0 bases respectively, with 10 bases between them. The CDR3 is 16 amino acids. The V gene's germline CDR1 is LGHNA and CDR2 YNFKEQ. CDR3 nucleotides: TGTGCCAGCAGCCAAGGGACTCTTGACTCCTACAATGAGCAGTTCTTC. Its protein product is CASSQGTLDSYNEQFF.

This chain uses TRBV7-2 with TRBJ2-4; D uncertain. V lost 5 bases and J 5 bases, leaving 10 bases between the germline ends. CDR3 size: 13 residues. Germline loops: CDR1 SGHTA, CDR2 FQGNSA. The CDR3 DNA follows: TGTGCCAGCAGCCCCCCTGGCCAAAACATTCAGTACTTC. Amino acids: CASSPPGQNIQYF. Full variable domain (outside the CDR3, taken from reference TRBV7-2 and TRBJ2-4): GAGVSQSPSNKVTEKGKDVELRCDPISGHTALYWYRQSLGQGLEFLIYFQGNSAPDKSGLPSDRFSAERTGGSVSTLTIQRTQQEDSAVYLCASSPPGQNIQYFGAGTRLSVL.

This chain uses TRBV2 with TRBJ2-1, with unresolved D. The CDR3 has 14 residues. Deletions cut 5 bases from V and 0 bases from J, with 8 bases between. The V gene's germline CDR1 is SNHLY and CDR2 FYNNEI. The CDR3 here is CASSSFLSYNEQFF. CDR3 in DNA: TGTGCCAGCAGTTCATTTCTCTCCTACAATGAGCAGTTCTTC.

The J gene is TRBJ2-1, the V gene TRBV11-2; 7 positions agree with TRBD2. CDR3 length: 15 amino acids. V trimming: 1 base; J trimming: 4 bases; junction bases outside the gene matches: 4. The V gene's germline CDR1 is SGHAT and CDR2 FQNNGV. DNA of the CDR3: TGTGCCAGCAGCTTAGTAGCTAGCGGATACAATGAGCAGTTCTTC. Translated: CASSLVASGYNEQFF.

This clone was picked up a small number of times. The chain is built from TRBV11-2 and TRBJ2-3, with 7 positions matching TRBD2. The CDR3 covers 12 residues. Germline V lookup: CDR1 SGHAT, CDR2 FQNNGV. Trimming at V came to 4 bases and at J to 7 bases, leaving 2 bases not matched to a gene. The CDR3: CASSSSGYTQYF. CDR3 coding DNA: TGTGCCAGCAGCTCTAGCGGTTATACGCAGTATTTT.